This paragraph covers one T cell receptor (beta chain) sequence. The antigen it binds to is not known. The sample holds no much larger clone one base away, and base qualities are not on file. This entry is derived from a study of blood T cell repertoires in COVID-19 (dated by TCRdb to the early 2020s). For the study in its entirety: Samples from collaborators originated in the United States, Italy and Spain and spanned both the acute and convalescent phases of COVID-19. The dataset comprised deeply sampled blood TCRbeta repertoires from subjects exposed to, actively infected with, or recovered from COVID-19. The material from the prospective study consisted of cDNA or gDNA derived from T cells, B-cell-depleted T cells, or PBMCs. A de-identified subject ID, COVID-19 status, age in years and sex were almost always included in the sample metadata. The repertoires were made available in a free public database intended to serve as a resource for research on the immune response to SARS-CoV-2. The samples were drawn from two sources: the first 160 participants of the ongoing ImmuneRACE study, and 1,200 or so subjects contributed by 6 global collaborators. Where HLA class I and class II types were available, the types were taken from metadata supplied by the sample provider, not from assay-based typing. What the research found in general, with its limitations: The amount of clinical and demographic metadata varied by source and participant and was provided uncurated.

The immunoSEQ Assay, a bias-controlled multiplex PCR, was used to amplify TCRbeta CDR3 regions from genomic DNA. Per the original workflow: The number of nucleated cells in each sample was estimated by amplification of reference gene primers within the assay. To quantify the absolute abundance of each unique TCRbeta CDR3 rearrangement, sequence reads were collapsed and filtered. For each sample, productive Simpson clonality was calculated as the square root of Simpson's diversity index across productive rearrangements. Sourced from immuneACCESS, this table was stored by TCRdb with only in-frame sequences that have V and J called. A share of the clones is absent; for the studies checked, an unresolved V gene accounts for under half, and the remainder has no known explanation. The V and J calls and clone size were taken over from that table, and D and trimming were inferred from the DNA. The sample table records fewer than 250,000 clones; around four fifths of these occur just once. 20% of the sample is taken by the ten largest.

Collaborating institutions collected whole blood in K2EDTA tubes following their own protocols. Collaborator samples were shipped for TCRbeta analysis as frozen whole blood, isolated PBMCs, or DNA extracted from either sample type. From the cysteine up to the phenylalanine, the CDR3 has a length of 15 residues. Just the 45-base CDR3 DNA is kept, in frame starting at base 1. V is pruned by 6 bases and J by 2 bases, leaving 6 bases of the junction without a gene match. The germline V gene encodes CDR1 MDHEN and CDR2 SYDVKM. The rearranged segments are TRBV28 and TRBJ2-1; a stretch of 8 junction bases matches TRBD2. Sequencing was done on a sample of peripheral blood. The TCR sequence derives from a human donor in a cohort sampled during active COVID-19. The DNA reads as follows: TGTGCCAGCAGCTCCGGGGGGGCACCCTACAATGAGCAGTTCTTC. It translates as CASSSGGAPYNEQFF.